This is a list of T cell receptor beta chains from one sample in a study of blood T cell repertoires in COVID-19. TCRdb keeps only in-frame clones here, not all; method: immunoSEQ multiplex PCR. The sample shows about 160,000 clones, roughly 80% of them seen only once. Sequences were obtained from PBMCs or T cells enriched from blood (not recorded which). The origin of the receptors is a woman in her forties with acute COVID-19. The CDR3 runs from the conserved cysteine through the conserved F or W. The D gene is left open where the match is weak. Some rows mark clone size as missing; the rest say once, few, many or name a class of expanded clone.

DNA: TGTGCCAGCAGTGATTGGCAGGGGGACTATGGCTACACCTTC
CDR3: CASSDWQGDYGYTF
size: -
D: TRBD1
V: TRBV6-1
J: TRBJ1-2

DNA: TGCGCCAGCAGCTTGAAGCTAGCGGGAGTTACAGATACGCAGTATTTT
CDR3: CASSLKLAGVTDTQYF
size: -
D: TRBD2
V: TRBV5-1
J: TRBJ2-3

DNA: TGTGCCAGCAGTCGACTCACCTCACAGGGGGCGGTGGTTGAAGGCTACACCTTC
CDR3: CASSRLTSQGAVVEGYTF
size: -
D: TRBD1
V: TRBV28
J: TRBJ1-2

DNA: TGTGCCAGCAGCTTGGACTCCTATACCCAGTACTTC
CDR3: CASSLDSYTQYF
size: few
D: -
V: TRBV5-4
J: TRBJ2-5

DNA: TGCGCCAGCAGCTTGGATCGAGGACAGGGCTTCTTTGGCTACACCTTC
CDR3: CASSLDRGQGFFGYTF
size: -
D: TRBD1
V: TRBV5-1
J: TRBJ1-2

DNA: TGTGCCAGAACCCCTTCAGGGGTCATGGATCAGCCCCAGCATTTT
CDR3: CARTPSGVMDQPQHF
size: -
D: -
V: TRBV5-3
J: TRBJ1-5

DNA: TGTGCCAGCAGCTTGGCCCGAGGGACAGCGACCGGGGAGCTGTTTTTT
CDR3: CASSLARGTATGELFF
size: -
D: TRBD1
V: TRBV5-8
J: TRBJ2-2

DNA: TGTGCCAGCAGTCCACAGGGGAACACTGAAGCTTTCTTT
CDR3: CASSPQGNTEAFF
size: -
D: -
V: TRBV6-5
J: TRBJ1-1

DNA: TGTGCCACCCAACGGGAGCAGGGTCGGACTGAAGCTTTCTTT
CDR3: CATQREQGRTEAFF
size: few
D: -
V: TRBV19
J: TRBJ1-1

DNA: TGTGCCAGCACCGGAACCGAGGGGACAGGGAGGACCGGGGAGCTGTTTTTT
CDR3: CASTGTEGTGRTGELFF
size: -
D: TRBD1
V: TRBV2
J: TRBJ2-2

DNA: TGTGCCAGCAGTCTAAAGGGGGCAGGAGAGACCCAGTACTTC
CDR3: CASSLKGAGETQYF
size: -
D: TRBD1
V: TRBV11-2
J: TRBJ2-5

DNA: TGTGCCAGCAGCGTTGGCGGAACGGAGGCACACAATGAGCAGTTCTTC
CDR3: CASSVGGTEAHNEQFF
size: -
D: -
V: TRBV9
J: TRBJ2-1

DNA: TGTGCCACCAGTGTGGGAGGTAGCAATCAGCCCCAGCATTTT
CDR3: CATSVGGSNQPQHF
size: few
D: -
V: TRBV24-1
J: TRBJ1-5

DNA: TGTGCCAGCAGCTCCGGACTATCCAATGAGCAGTTCTTC
CDR3: CASSSGLSNEQFF
size: -
D: -
V: TRBV7-9
J: TRBJ2-1

DNA: TGTGCCAGCAGCTTACTGACTAGCGGGAGGGCTGGTGAGCAGTTCTTC
CDR3: CASSLLTSGRAGEQFF
size: -
D: TRBD2
V: TRBV5-8
J: TRBJ2-1

DNA: TGTGCCAGCTCACTCGGACAGGAGTACAATGAGCAGTTCTTC
CDR3: CASSLGQEYNEQFF
size: -
D: TRBD1
V: TRBV18
J: TRBJ2-1

DNA: TGTGCCAGCAGTGACCCCGGGACTGCCGCCTACAATGAGCAGTTCTTC
CDR3: CASSDPGTAAYNEQFF
size: -
D: -
V: TRBV6-1
J: TRBJ2-1

DNA: TGTGCCAGCAGTAAGAGGATAAACATTCAGTACTTC
CDR3: CASSKRINIQYF
size: few
D: -
V: TRBV2
J: TRBJ2-4

DNA: TGTGCCAGCAGCCCCCAGGGTTCTAACTATGGCTACACCTTC
CDR3: CASSPQGSNYGYTF
size: -
D: -
V: TRBV3-1/TRBV3-2
J: TRBJ1-2

DNA: TGTGCCAGCACCCCCGGTCAGCGGGGGGGCAATGAGCAGTTCTTC
CDR3: CASTPGQRGGNEQFF
size: -
D: TRBD2
V: TRBV7-9
J: TRBJ2-1

DNA: TGTGCCAGCAGCCCGGGACTAGGGCCTCAAGAGACCCAGTACTTC
CDR3: CASSPGLGPQETQYF
size: -
D: TRBD2
V: TRBV6-5
J: TRBJ2-5

DNA: TGTGCCAGTAGTAAAAGGGGACAGGGAGGGGGCAATCAGCCCCAGCATTTT
CDR3: CASSKRGQGGGNQPQHF
size: -
D: TRBD1
V: TRBV19
J: TRBJ1-5

DNA: TGTGCCAGCAGCCCTCAGGGCTGGAGCTCCTATAATTCACCCCTCCACTTT
CDR3: CASSPQGWSSYNSPLHF
size: -
D: -
V: TRBV11-2
J: TRBJ1-6

DNA: TGTGCCAGCAGTTTCCTCTCCGGTCATAACTTCTACGAGCAGTACTTC
CDR3: CASSFLSGHNFYEQYF
size: -
D: -
V: TRBV27
J: TRBJ2-7

DNA: TGCGCCAGCAGCCAAGCGGGACTAGCGGCCACCGGGGAGCTGTTTTTT
CDR3: CASSQAGLAATGELFF
size: -
D: TRBD2
V: TRBV4-1
J: TRBJ2-2

DNA: TGTGCCAGCAGTGACGGACTAGCGACAGATACGCAGTATTTT
CDR3: CASSDGLATDTQYF
size: many
D: TRBD2
V: TRBV6-4
J: TRBJ2-3

DNA: TGTGCCATCAGTCACGGACTCGACAATGAGCAGTTCTTC
CDR3: CAISHGLDNEQFF
size: -
D: -
V: TRBV10-3
J: TRBJ2-1

DNA: TGTGCCAGTAGTGAACGGGAGACCCAGTACTTC
CDR3: CASSERETQYF
size: -
D: -
V: TRBV19
J: TRBJ2-5

DNA: TGCGCCAGCAGCTTGATAGCGGGCCAAGACACCGGGGAGCTGTTTTTT
CDR3: CASSLIAGQDTGELFF
size: -
D: TRBD2
V: TRBV5-1
J: TRBJ2-2

DNA: TGTGCCAGCACCAACAGGGGGAACACTGAAGCTTTCTTT
CDR3: CASTNRGNTEAFF
size: -
D: TRBD1
V: TRBV11-1
J: TRBJ1-1

DNA: TGTGCTAGTGGTTTGATGGGGGGTCATGGCTACACCTTC
CDR3: CASGLMGGHGYTF
size: -
D: -
V: TRBV12-5
J: TRBJ1-2